These 14 T cell receptor beta chains were sequenced from one sample in a study of blood T cells in healthy people across ages. Using a J-beta primer mix together with a sample-barcoded 5' primer, a second PCR was run for about 7 to 12 cycles. Using its own MiXCR run on the 5' RACE reads, TCRdb lists one record per CDR3 protein. This table holds about 760,000 distinct CDR3 sequences, approximately 53% found once. Sequencing was done on a sample of blood. These receptors were obtained from a man in his forties in good health.

This chain uses TRBV10-3 with TRBJ2-7, with 7 bases fitting TRBD2. Germline CDR1 is ENHRY and CDR2 is SYGVKD. V was clipped by 11 bases and J by 0 bases; unmatched bases: 7. This CDR3 comprises 13 residues. CDR3: CAGGGLSSYEQYF. The CDR3 DNA reads as TGTGCCGGCGGGGGACTGTCCTCCTACGAGCAGTACTTC.

Details on this clonotype: The junction departs from the called germline gene at one end, perhaps through a read error. The genes are TRBV7-2 and TRBJ2-7, with TRBD1 matching 7 bases. The CDR3 contains 13 residues. Germline-derived CDR1 and CDR2 are SGHTA and FQGNSA. DNA of the CDR3: TGTGCCACCAGCTGGGGACAGCTCTACGAGCAGTACTTC. Amino acid sequence: CATSWGQLYEQYF. The variable domain in full, with the rest retrieved from reference TRBV7-2 and TRBJ2-7, is GAGVSQSPSNKVTEKGKDVELRCDPISGHTALYWYRQSLGQGLEFLIYFQGNSAPDKSGLPSDRFSAERTGGSVSTLTIQRTQQEDSAVYLCATSWGQLYEQYFGPGTRLTVT.

As regards this clonotype: An end of the junction differs from the germline gene, which may be a read error. The V and J genes are TRBV9 and TRBJ2-3, with D perhaps matching TRBD2 (5 bases). CDR3 length equals 16 residues. Germline loops: CDR1 SGDLS, CDR2 YYNGEE. CDR3 region: CASSSRLMGDTDTQYF. The DNA for the CDR3 is TGTGCTAGCAGCTCCAGGCTGATGGGAGACACAGATACGCAGTATTTT.

The chain joins TRBV6-2 or TRBV6-3 to TRBJ2-4; D is ambiguous. The J call could be wrong; TRBJ2-7 is a better fit for the DNA end. Germline CDR1 reads MNHEY; CDR2 reads SVGEGT. CDR3 length equals 14 residues. The CDR3 nucleotides read TGTGCCAGCAGTTACACGGGTTCAAGCCACGAGCAGTACTTC. As protein: CASSYTGSSHEQYF.

Comments on this clonotype: An end of the junction differs from the germline gene, which may be a read error. In DNA, the CDR3 is TGTGCCAGCAGCCAAACAGGGAACCAAGAGACCCTGTACTTC. Translation: CASSQTGNQETLYF. The chain couples TRBV12-3 or TRBV12-4 to TRBJ2-5, with D possibly TRBD1 on 6 matching bases. There are 14 residues in the CDR3.

V gene TRBV10-3 combines with J gene TRBJ1-1; possibly TRBD1 for D (6 bases). The V end lost 7 bases, the J end lost 5 bases, and 20 bases lay between the germline ends. CDR3 length equals 15 residues. Germline V gene sequence: CDR1 ENHRY, CDR2 SYGVKD. The CDR3 DNA sequence: TGTGCCATCACGACGAGGGGGGTCGAGGGAACTGAAGCTTTCTTT. It is translated as CAITTRGVEGTEAFF.

V usage is TRBV27 and J usage is TRBJ1-4, with 7 bases lining up with TRBD1. Germline CDR1 is MNHEY and CDR2 is SMNVEV (reference sequence). The CDR3 is made up of 15 amino acids. V trimming: 7 bases; J trimming: 2 bases; junction bases outside the gene matches: 7. In DNA, the CDR3 is TGTGCCAGCAAAAAGAACAGGGGCACTAATGAAAAACTGTTTTTT. Translated, it gives CASKKNRGTNEKLFF.

The chain employs TRBV6-2 or TRBV6-3 and TRBJ2-5; a possible D gene is TRBD2 (6 bases). The V gene lost 11 bases and the J gene lost 11 bases, with 27 bases spanning the gap. The CDR3 is 14 amino acids. Germline V gene lookup returns CDR1 MNHEY and CDR2 SVGEGT. DNA for the CDR3: TGTGCCGCCAATACGGGACTGAACTACAATGAGCAGTACTTC. Translating gives CAANTGLNYNEQYF.

The gene calls are TRBV29-1 and TRBJ2-2, with D unresolved. With 4 bases removed from V and 6 bases from J, the gap between germline ends came to 9 bases. This CDR3 contains 12 residues. The germline CDR1 and CDR2 sequences are SQVTM and ANQGSEA. CDR3 in amino acids: CSVVMGSGELFF. The CDR3 region has the DNA TGCAGCGTTGTAATGGGGTCCGGGGAGCTGTTTTTT.

This chain uses TRBV6-2 or TRBV6-3 with TRBJ2-1; 7 bases match TRBD1. The J call may not be correct, given that the DNA end is closer to TRBJ2-7. The CDR3 is 17 amino acids. Germline V lookup: CDR1 MNHEY, CDR2 SVGEGT. Here the CDR3 DNA reads TGTGCCAGCAGTTACCAGGGAAGGGGGCTCTCCTACAATGAGCAGTACTTC. Translation gives CASSYQGRGLSYNEQYF.

This clonotype has just a few counts. The gene calls are TRBV28 and TRBJ2-3; 9 bases fit TRBD2. J gave up 2 bases and V 8 bases, and 5 bases lay outside the gene matches. CDR3 size: 14 residues. In germline, CDR1 is MDHEN, CDR2 SYDVKM. The CDR3 nucleotides are TGTGCCAGCTCGATAGCGGGAGTCACAGATACGCAGTATTTT. The encoded protein is CASSIAGVTDTQYF.

Details on this clonotype: One end of the junction varies from germline; a read error may be responsible. This chain connects TRBV7-9 to TRBJ2-3; D remains unclear. The germline V gene encodes CDR1 SEHNR and CDR2 FQNEAQ (reference sequence). This CDR3 comprises 15 residues. CDR3 bases: TGTGCCGGCAGCTTAGGCGGTACTAGCACAGATACGCAGTATTTT. As protein: CAGSLGGTSTDTQYF.

Turning to this clonotype: One end of the junction varies from germline; a read error may be responsible. This rearrangement joins TRBV27 to TRBJ2-3; TRBD2 is a possible D gene (6 bases). The germline V gene has CDR1 MNHEY and CDR2 SMNVEV (reference sequence). This CDR3 is 15 amino acids long. This CDR3 is CASSPSEGRTDAQYF. The CDR3 nucleotides read TGTGCCAGCAGTCCGTCGGAGGGGCGCACAGATGCGCAGTATTTT.

This chain uses TRBV20-1 with TRBJ2-5; TRBD2 aligns across 7 bases. Germline lookup yields CDR1 DFQATT and CDR2 SNEGSKA (reference sequence). This CDR3 has 14 amino acids. V dropped 5 bases and J dropped 11; count of bases not matched to a gene: 17. CDR3 residues: CSAGVAGINNEQYF. The CDR3 region has the DNA TGCAGTGCTGGTGTAGCGGGTATTAACAATGAGCAGTACTTC.